This T cell receptor (beta chain) was recorded in a study of cytotoxic CD8 clonotypes in ibrutinib-treated CLL. Study background: Responses: roughly 24 partial, 2 complete; after median around 64 months, about 15 stayed remitted, approximately twelve progressed. General study results and limits: Public clonotypes proved infrequent, and on treatment they shrank or remained steady. Baseline values of clonality outstripped age-matched healthy donors and followed circulating CD8+ T-cell counts.

Germline V gene sequence: CDR1 LGHNA, CDR2 YNFKEQ. This CDR3 has 16 residues. Trimming pared 1 base from V and 3 bases from J, leaving 13 bases between. Target depth was 1 in 200,000 to 1 in 1 million T cells, about 10x per clonotype. TCRdb's table, derived via immunoSEQ multiplex PCR, lists solely in-frame clones and lacks some. The sample has approximately 280,000 clones, less than 85% seen once; the top ten hold approximately 5.6%. Details on this clone: Its target is unknown.

The source was PBMCs, collected at disease progression, from a patient treated with ibrutinib. The chain has TRBV4-2 and TRBJ1-5; the D gene is possibly TRBD1 (5 bases). This receptor was obtained from a human donor with chronic lymphocytic leukemia. Here the CDR3 reads CASSQGSGSNNQPQHF. CDR3 DNA: TGTGCCAGCAGCCAAGGTTCAGGGTCAAACAATCAGCCCCAGCATTTT.